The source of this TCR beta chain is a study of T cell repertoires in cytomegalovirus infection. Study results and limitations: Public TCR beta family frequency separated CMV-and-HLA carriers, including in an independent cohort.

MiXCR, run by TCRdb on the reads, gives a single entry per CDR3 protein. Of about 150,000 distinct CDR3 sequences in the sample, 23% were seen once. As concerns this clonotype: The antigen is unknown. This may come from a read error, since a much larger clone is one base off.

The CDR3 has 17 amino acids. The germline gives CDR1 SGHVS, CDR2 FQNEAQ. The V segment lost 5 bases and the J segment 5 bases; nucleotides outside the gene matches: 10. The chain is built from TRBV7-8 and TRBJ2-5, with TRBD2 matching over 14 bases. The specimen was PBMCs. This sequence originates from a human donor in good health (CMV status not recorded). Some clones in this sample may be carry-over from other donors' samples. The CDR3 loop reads CASSPTRLAGGHETQYF. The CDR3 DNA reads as TGTGCCAGCAGCCCGACGCGACTAGCGGGGGGGCACGAGACCCAGTACTTC.